Below are 10 T cell receptor beta chains sequenced from a single sample in a study of T cells in Graves' hyperthyroidism and ophthalmopathy. Researchers amplified the TCR beta CDR3 regions from RNA transcripts. HTBI primers drove first-round RT-PCR of the TCR CDR3. From the multiplex PCR reads, TCRdb called clonotypes with MiXCR, one entry per CDR3 protein. The sample includes approximately 500,000 distinct CDR3 sequences, 35% to 55% of them seen just once. The sequenced sample was peripheral blood or thyroid tissue (not recorded which). The receptors originated from a young woman with Graves' hyperthyroidism.

The chain employs TRBV12-3 or TRBV12-4 and TRBJ1-2; D gene unclear. Between the trimmed V and J ends, which lost 4 bases and 3 bases, there was a span of 9 bases. This CDR3 region has 13 residues. The CDR3: CASSSGFDYGYTF. Here the CDR3 DNA reads TGTGCCAGCAGTTCGGGATTCGACTATGGCTACACCTTC.

This clonotype has at least ten counts. V usage is TRBV29-1 and J usage is TRBJ2-7; D is possibly TRBD1 (6 bases). The V and J ends lost 0 bases and 2 bases respectively, with 17 bases between them. Germline V gene sequence: CDR1 SQVTM, CDR2 ANQGSEA. The CDR3 contains 16 residues. The CDR3 spells CSVEEGGFGSTYEQYF. The CDR3 region has the DNA TGCAGCGTTGAAGAAGGGGGTTTTGGTTCGACCTACGAGCAGTACTTC.

In this sample, this clonotype turned up many times. This chain connects TRBV7-2 to TRBJ1-3; 7 nucleotides agree with TRBD1. J lost 0 bases, V lost 2 bases, and 10 bases had no gene match. Germline V gene lookup returns CDR1 SGHTA and CDR2 FQGNSA. This CDR3 has 18 amino acids. Here the CDR3 DNA reads TGTGCCAGCAGCTTAAGCCCTACAGGGGTCTACTCTGGAAACACCATATATTTT. This encodes CASSLSPTGVYSGNTIYF.

J is TRBJ2-2 and V is TRBV29-1, with 16 positions matching TRBD2. CDR1 SQVTM and CDR2 ANQGSEA come from the germline V gene. The length of the CDR3 is 17 residues. Trimming at V came to 4 bases and at J to 4 bases, leaving 6 bases not matched to a gene. CDR3 protein: CSVGPGLAGGGTGELFF. The CDR3 nucleotides read TGCAGCGTTGGTCCGGGACTAGCGGGAGGGGGCACCGGGGAGCTGTTTTTT.

This clonotype has a count of ten or more. J is TRBJ1-1 and V is TRBV6-6; 10 bases are a match to TRBD1. The CDR3 sequence is 14 residues long. Trimming at V came to 6 bases and at J to 3 bases, leaving 4 bases not matched to a gene. The germline V gene encodes CDR1 MNHNY and CDR2 SVGAGI (reference sequence). The CDR3 here is CASRTGGRDTEAFF. For the CDR3, the DNA is TGTGCCAGCAGGACAGGGGGCCGGGACACTGAAGCTTTCTTT.

At least ten counts were recorded for this clonotype. The rearrangement links TRBV2 to TRBJ1-1, with D maybe TRBD1 (5 bases). Trimming pared 7 bases from V and 0 bases from J, leaving 9 bases between. Looked up from germline, CDR1 is SNHLY and CDR2 is FYNNEI. The CDR3 runs 13 residues. The CDR3 sequence: CASKLRVNTEAFF. DNA for the CDR3: TGTGCCAGCAAACTCAGGGTGAACACTGAAGCTTTCTTT.

The chain combines TRBV10-3 with TRBJ1-4; possibly TRBD1 for D (6 bases). The length of the CDR3 is 16 residues. The germline CDR1 and CDR2 sequences are ENHRY and SYGVKD. The V end lost 5 bases, the J end lost 2 bases, and 15 bases lay between the germline ends. The CDR3 reads CAISTGHTSTNEKLFF. CDR3 coding DNA: TGTGCCATCAGTACGGGACACACCTCGACTAATGAAAAACTGTTTTTT.

This clonotype occurred many times. A much larger clone lies one base from this, so it may be a read error. The CDR3 sequence: CASSHDRGVEGYTF. CDR3 sequence (DNA): TGCGCCAGCAGCCACGACAGGGGAGTGGAGGGCTACACCTTC. J is TRBJ1-2 and V is TRBV5-1; TRBD1 agrees at 8 bases. This CDR3 contains 14 residues. Unmatched junction bases numbered 10, after V lost 4 bases and J lost 8 bases. CDR1 SGHRS and CDR2 YFSETQ come from the germline V gene. Full variable domain (outside the CDR3, taken from reference TRBV5-1 and TRBJ1-2): KAGVTQTPRYLIKTRGQQVTLSCSPISGHRSVSWYQQTPGQGLQFLFEYFSETQRNKGNFPGRFSGRQFSNSRSEMNVSTLELGDSALYLCASSHDRGVEGYTFGSGTRLTVV.

The rearrangement joins TRBV12-3 or TRBV12-4 to TRBJ1-2; D possibly corresponds to TRBD1 (6 bases). The CDR3 totals 15 residues. V lost 1 base and J lost 4, with 13 bases in between. This CDR3 is CASSLGTVLSYGYTF. The CDR3 DNA is TGTGCCAGCAGTTTAGGGACAGTCCTCTCCTATGGCTACACCTTC.

This clonotype came up many times. The chain recombines TRBV5-1 with TRBJ2-7; D is ambiguous. V gave up 4 bases and J gave up 5 bases, with 16 bases separating them. Germline V gives CDR1 SGHRS, CDR2 YFSETQ. The CDR3 has 14 residues. CDR3 nucleotide sequence: TGCGCCAGCAGCCCTCGCGAGCGAGGCAACGAGCAGTACTTC. The encoded protein is CASSPRERGNEQYF.